The T cell receptor beta chain under discussion was sequenced for a study of blood T cell repertoires in COVID-19. Study context: Nucleic acid was either cDNA or gDNA, and it came from T cells, B-cell-depleted T cells, or PBMCs.

The table came from immunoSEQ multiplex PCR; TCRdb's copy has only in-frame clones and leaves some out. The sample includes 150,000 or so clones, more than 80% seen only once; the top ten take around 15%. Trimming cost V 4 bases and J 5 bases, with 20 bases left between them. The CDR3 totals 16 residues. Germline CDR1 and CDR2: PRHDT and FYEKMQ (reference sequence). The chain is built from TRBV13 and TRBJ1-2, with D perhaps TRBD1 (5 bases). This clonotype originated in a man aged 18-30 years with COVID-19, enrolled during active disease. Sequenced: peripheral blood. The CDR3 nucleotides read TGTGCCAGCAGCTATACCCGGTACAGGACCACATATGGCTACACCTTC. This encodes CASSYTRYRTTYGYTF.